These 30 T cell receptor beta chains originate from one sample sequenced in a study of T cells after yellow fever vaccination. TCRdb redid the calling of the 5' RACE reads with MiXCR, one entry per CDR3 protein. The data contain about 170,000 distinct CDR3 sequences, about 6% of them seen just once; the ten biggest clones take up about 2.7%. The input for sequencing was CD4+ T cells sorted from PBMCs, taken on the day of the first yellow fever vaccination. These receptors were taken from a man between 18 and 29 years old who received the YFV17D yellow fever vaccine.

This clonotype was recorded at least ten times. This rearrangement joins TRBV7-2 to TRBJ2-1; D gene unclear. CDR1 SGHTA and CDR2 FQGNSA come from the germline V gene. Trimming took 5 bases from V and 7 from J, leaving 21 bases between them. The CDR3 spans 16 residues. The CDR3 nucleotides read TGTGCCAGCAGCACGGTTGGGGATCCGACCATGAATGAGCAGTTCTTC. Translated: CASSTVGDPTMNEQFF.

In nucleotides, the CDR3 is TGTGCCAGCAGTGAAAGGGACAGGTTCCATCAGCCCCAGCATTTT. Translation: CASSERDRFHQPQHF. The J gene is TRBJ1-5, the V gene TRBV6-1, with 8 bases lining up with TRBD1. The CDR3 is 15 amino acids. V dropped 2 bases and J dropped 5; count of bases not matched to a gene: 5. Germline CDR1 and CDR2: MNHNS and SASEGT.

The chain is built from TRBV6-1 and TRBJ1-5, with D uncertain. The CDR3 is 14 residues long. With 7 bases removed from V and 3 bases from J, the gap between germline ends came to 13 bases. Germline CDR1 MNHNS, CDR2 SASEGT. This CDR3 reads CASTVQGSNQPQHF. CDR3 coding DNA: TGTGCCAGCACCGTACAAGGTTCCAATCAGCCCCAGCATTTT.

This clonotype was seen repeatedly, ten times or more. V and J are TRBV5-6 and TRBJ2-3, with D uncertain. The germline V and J ends were trimmed by 0 bases and 4 bases, with 6 bases remaining between them. Germline V gene data show CDR1 as SGHDT and CDR2 as YYEEEE. CDR3 length: 13 amino acids. Written as DNA, the CDR3 is TGTGCCAGCAGCTTGGCCAATTCAGATACGCAGTATTTT. This encodes CASSLANSDTQYF.

This clonotype was observed many times. The V gene is TRBV9, the J gene TRBJ2-3; D gene uncertain. The CDR3 spans 15 residues. The germline gives CDR1 SGDLS, CDR2 YYNGEE. V was trimmed by 0 bases and J by 0 bases, leaving 8 bases between them. CDR3 region: CASSVGYRSTDTQYF. The CDR3 DNA is TGTGCCAGCAGCGTAGGTTATAGAAGCACAGATACGCAGTATTTT.

This clonotype was detected many times. The chain joins TRBV5-1 to TRBJ2-6, with D tentatively TRBD1 (6 bases). V gave up 4 bases and J gave up 0 bases, with 11 bases separating them. The CDR3 is 16 amino acids. Germline V gene data show CDR1 as SGHRS and CDR2 as YFSETQ. CDR3 sequence reads: CASSRGTNSGANVLTF. DNA of the CDR3: TGCGCCAGCAGCAGGGGGACAAACTCTGGGGCCAACGTCCTGACTTTC.

This clonotype was found many times. This chain links TRBV4-3 with TRBJ2-7, with D hard to call. V was pared by 0 bases and J by 6 bases, with 15 bases between. The CDR3 covers 15 residues. From germline, CDR1 is LGHNA and CDR2 YSLEER. In DNA form, the CDR3 reads TGCGCCAGCAGCCAAGACTATGGGTCTTGGAGCGAGCAGTACTTC. This translates into CASSQDYGSWSEQYF.

Ten or more counts support this clonotype. CDR3 sequence (DNA): TGTGCCAGCAGGTCACTAGCGGGCGGGGAGACCCAGTACTTC. Amino acid sequence: CASRSLAGGETQYF. The rearrangement links TRBV11-2 to TRBJ2-5; 9 nucleotides align to TRBD2. The V gene end was trimmed by 6 bases and the J gene end by 5 bases; junction bases not matched to a gene: 7. The CDR3 has 14 residues. Germline CDR1 SGHAT, CDR2 FQNNGV.

This clonotype was seen only a few times. V usage is TRBV12-3 or TRBV12-4 and J usage is TRBJ2-7; D ambiguous. V was pared by 5 bases and J by 6 bases, with 11 bases between. The CDR3 contains 12 residues. The CDR3 reads CASSPDSLEQYF. Here the CDR3 DNA reads TGTGCCAGCAGTCCCGACTCCCTCGAGCAGTACTTC.

There are many counts of this clonotype. The rearrangement links TRBV9 to TRBJ2-5, with TRBD1 identical over 9 bases. J lost 5 bases, V lost 0 bases, and 5 bases had no gene match. CDR1 is SGDLS and CDR2 is YYNGEE in the germline V gene. The CDR3 has 15 residues. The DNA of the CDR3 is TGTGCCAGCAGCGTAGGGGGACAGGGTATGGAGACCCAGTACTTC. This gives the protein CASSVGGQGMETQYF.

The rearrangement joins TRBV12-2 to TRBJ2-1. TRBV12-2 is described as a pseudogene. The CDR3 has 15 residues. CDR3 DNA sequence: TGTGCAAGTCGCTTCCGTCTAAGCTCCTACAATGAGCAGTTCTTC. This codes for CASRFRLSSYNEQFF.

At least ten counts were recorded for this clonotype. The chain recombines TRBV7-9 with TRBJ2-3, with TRBD1 matching 8 bases. The CDR3 contains 13 residues. Germline-derived CDR1 and CDR2 are SEHNR and FQNEAQ (reference sequence). V shed 5 bases, J shed 6 bases, and the junction held 4 bases outside the gene matches. CDR3 residues: CASSPWTGDTQYF. The CDR3 nucleotides are TGTGCCAGCAGCCCCTGGACAGGGGATACGCAGTATTTT. The variable domain in full, with the rest retrieved from reference TRBV7-9 and TRBJ2-3, is DTGVSQNPRHKITKRGQNVTFRCDPISEHNRLYWYRQTLGQGPEFLTYFQNEAQLEKSRLLSDRFSAERPKGSFSTLEIQRTEQGDSAMYLCASSPWTGDTQYFGPGTRLTVL.

This clonotype was seen many times. CDR3 sequence reads: CASSSPQGQETQYF. The CDR3 nucleotides read TGTGCCAGCAGTTCCCCACAGGGACAAGAGACCCAGTACTTC. The chain uses TRBV12-3 or TRBV12-4 and TRBJ2-5, with D tentatively TRBD1 (6 bases). The CDR3 runs to 14 residues. Trimming cost V 4 bases and J 2 bases, with 11 bases left between them.

The chain is built from TRBV5-1 and TRBJ2-1, with 10 bases that match TRBD1. J gave up 8 bases and V 0 bases, and 8 bases lay outside the gene matches. Germline CDR1 and CDR2: SGHRS and YFSETQ. The CDR3 runs 16 residues. In nucleotides, the CDR3 is TGCGCCAGCAGCTTGGGAGGGACAGGGGTGGGGGATGAGCAGTTCTTC. The encoded protein is CASSLGGTGVGDEQFF.

This clonotype was counted a few times. The genes are TRBV19 and TRBJ2-1; 14 bases map to TRBD2. J lost 7 bases, V lost 5 bases, and 7 bases had no gene match. Germline V gene lookup returns CDR1 LNHDA and CDR2 SQIVND (reference sequence). CDR3 length: 16 amino acids. The CDR3 reads CASSPGTSGGDNEQFF. CDR3 bases: TGTGCCAGTAGTCCAGGGACTAGCGGGGGTGATAATGAGCAGTTCTTC.

This clonotype was observed at least ten times. The chain joins TRBV6-1 to TRBJ2-5; TRBD1 matches at 11 bases. There are 15 residues in the CDR3. Germline values: CDR1 MNHNS, CDR2 SASEGT. The V segment lost 5 bases and the J segment 5 bases; nucleotides outside the gene matches: 7. CDR3: CASSQGQGAGETQYF. Written as DNA, the CDR3 is TGTGCCAGCAGTCAAGGACAGGGGGCAGGGGAGACCCAGTACTTC.

This clonotype was found many times. This rearrangement joins TRBV19 to TRBJ1-3; tentative D call: TRBD1 (5 bases). The CDR3 covers 14 residues. V shed 1 base and J shed 4 bases, with 8 bases lying between them. Germline assignment: CDR1 LNHDA and CDR2 SQIVND (reference sequence). The CDR3 here is CASSIGDVGNTIYF. CDR3 sequence (DNA): TGTGCCAGTAGTATAGGGGACGTAGGAAACACCATATATTTT.

This clonotype was counted many times. CDR3 loop: CASSLVSQETQYF. The CDR3, as DNA: TGTGCCAGCAGTTTAGTCAGTCAAGAGACCCAGTACTTC. The chain couples TRBV12-3 or TRBV12-4 to TRBJ2-5, with D uncertain. Deletions cut 1 base from V and 2 bases from J, with 5 bases between. The CDR3 loop spans 13 amino acids.

In DNA, the CDR3 is TGTGCCAGCCCCCCTAGCGGGGGGGCGCAATCAGAGACCCAGTACTTC. Translated: CASPPSGGAQSETQYF. The J gene is TRBJ2-5, the V gene TRBV6-1, with 12 bases that match TRBD2. Losses at the gene ends were 8 bases for V and 4 bases for J; bases not matched to a gene: 11. Germline lookup yields CDR1 MNHNS and CDR2 SASEGT. There are 16 residues in the CDR3.

The rearrangement uses TRBV7-2 and TRBJ2-3, with D possibly matching TRBD2 (5 bases). The V and J ends lost 1 base and 2 bases respectively, with 7 bases between them. The CDR3 extends over 14 amino acids. Germline loops: CDR1 SGHTA, CDR2 FQGNSA. DNA for the CDR3: TGTGCCAGCAGCTTAGTGGACTTCACAGATACGCAGTATTTT. Translating it yields CASSLVDFTDTQYF.

The rearrangement uses TRBV5-4 and TRBJ1-3; D is possibly TRBD1 (5 bases). This CDR3 has 14 residues. Germline V gene sequence: CDR1 SGHNT, CDR2 YYREEE (reference sequence). V gave up 4 bases and J gave up 0 bases, with 8 bases separating them. CDR3 in DNA: TGTGCCAGCAGCGCAGGGTTCTCTGGAAACACCATATATTTT. Its protein product is CASSAGFSGNTIYF.

The V call is TRBV5-1, the J call TRBJ2-3; 8 nucleotides align to TRBD1. The CDR3 spans 15 residues. Germline loops: CDR1 SGHRS, CDR2 YFSETQ. V lost 0 bases, J lost 2 bases, and 2 bases stayed unmatched. The CDR3: CASSLEDRATDTQYF. Written as DNA, the CDR3 is TGCGCCAGCAGCTTGGAGGACAGGGCCACAGATACGCAGTATTTT.

The chain links TRBV7-2 to TRBJ2-5; 10 bases match TRBD2. The CDR3 runs 16 residues. After removal of 5 bases from V and 5 bases from J, the junction contained 11 bases not matched to a gene. The germline V gene has CDR1 SGHTA and CDR2 FQGNSA. The CDR3 loop reads CASSLNLAGAWETQYF. CDR3 nucleotides: TGTGCCAGCAGCCTAAATCTAGCGGGGGCTTGGGAGACCCAGTACTTC.

The table lists this clonotype with many counts. J is TRBJ1-3 and V is TRBV5-1, with unresolved D. The CDR3 spans 14 residues. The V and J ends lost 0 bases and 0 bases respectively, with 4 bases between them. Germline CDR1 SGHRS, CDR2 YFSETQ. The CDR3 loop is CASSLGDSGNTIYF. In nucleotides, the CDR3 is TGCGCCAGCAGCTTGGGTGACTCTGGAAACACCATATATTTT.

This clonotype was seen ten or more times. The chain combines TRBV12-3 or TRBV12-4 with TRBJ2-3; D gene ambiguous. The CDR3 length is 13 residues. The V end was cut by 2 bases, the J end by 2 bases, with 5 bases between. The CDR3, as DNA: TGTGCCAGCAGTTTAACAGTCACAGATACGCAGTATTTT. Protein: CASSLTVTDTQYF.

This clonotype was counted at least ten times. This rearrangement joins TRBV13 to TRBJ1-6; no clear D. Trimming took 0 bases from V and 8 from J, leaving 8 bases between them. The germline V gene encodes CDR1 PRHDT and CDR2 FYEKMQ (reference sequence). This CDR3 spans 14 amino acids. The chain's CDR3 is CASSLGRYDSPLHF. CDR3 nucleotides: TGTGCCAGCAGCTTAGGCCGATACGATTCACCCCTCCACTTT.

This clonotype was counted at least ten times. J is TRBJ2-3 and V is TRBV20-1; D is perhaps TRBD2 (6 bases). Trimming cost V 6 bases and J 6 bases, with 19 bases left between them. There are 14 residues in the CDR3. Germline CDR1 DFQATT, CDR2 SNEGSKA (reference sequence). CDR3 bases: TGCAGTGCCTCAGGGAGGTGGAGTAGGGATACGCAGTATTTT. Its translation is CSASGRWSRDTQYF.

V is TRBV6-5 and J is TRBJ2-7; the match to TRBD1 covers 7 bases. Losses at the gene ends were 0 bases for V and 2 bases for J; bases not matched to a gene: 1. The CDR3 contains 14 residues. CDR1 is MNHEY and CDR2 is SVGAGI in the germline V gene. CDR3 nucleotides: TGTGCCAGCAGTTACTCCGGGACAGCCTACGAGCAGTACTTC. It codes for CASSYSGTAYEQYF.

This clonotype was found a few times. J is TRBJ2-2 and V is TRBV7-3, with a possible D match to TRBD1 (6 bases). Germline V CDR1 and CDR2: SGHTA, FQGTGA. The CDR3 covers 16 residues. The V end was cut by 0 bases, the J end by 3 bases, with 11 bases between. The CDR3 spells CASSLTSGEYTGELFF. In nucleotides, the CDR3 is TGTGCCAGCAGCTTAACTTCAGGGGAATACACCGGGGAGCTGTTTTTT.

The rearrangement uses TRBV29-1 and TRBJ2-1; the D gene is possibly TRBD2 (7 bases). The CDR3 covers 16 residues. Germline CDR1 reads SQVTM; CDR2 reads ANQGSEA. Trimming removed 7 bases at V and 0 bases at J, with 19 bases between. CDR3 amino acids: CSAGRGGQSSYNEQFF. The DNA for the CDR3 is TGCAGCGCTGGGAGGGGGGGGCAAAGCTCCTACAATGAGCAGTTCTTC.